The source of this T cell receptor (beta chain) is a study of cytomegalovirus exposure and HLA in healthy donors. Regarding the study as a whole: While the bulk of TCR sequences proved rare, some public TCRs turned up in many donors.

Concerning this clone itself: Its antigen is unidentified.

Germline V gene data show CDR1 as SGHVS and CDR2 as FNYEAQ. The CDR3 is 16 residues long. The V and J ends lost 6 bases and 4 bases, in that order; junction bases with no gene match: 12. The PCR employed 60 Vbeta primers together with 13 Jbeta primers. The repertoire was sequenced with immunoSEQ multiplex PCR; TCRdb's copy has only in-frame clones and lacks some. The sample carries some 110,000 clones, 60% to 80% recorded once. This TCR came from a man in his fifties in good health and CMV-seropositive. The sequencing sample was made of PBMCs. This sequence joins TRBV7-6 and TRBJ1-2; 9 bases are a match to TRBD1. The chain's CDR3 is CASSSNYRGLTYGYTF. In nucleotides, the CDR3 is TGTGCCAGCAGTTCGAATTACAGGGGGCTGACCTATGGCTACACCTTC.